This T cell receptor (beta chain) was recorded in a study of control samples from healthy donors and cancer patients. The germline CDR1 and CDR2 sequences are MNHEY and SMNVEV (reference sequence). V was cut by 6 bases and J by 5 bases, with 16 bases left in between. CDR3 length equals 14 residues. Only in-frame clones appear in the TCRdb table, and some are missing; sequencing was by immunoSEQ multiplex PCR. The sample lists 99,000 or so clones; roughly 86% were seen once. Sequencing input: blood. This TCR derives from a man in his sixties in good health. The rearrangement uses TRBV27 and TRBJ2-5; D is perhaps TRBD1 (5 bases). The CDR3 is CASSPWGVLETQYF. Written as DNA, the CDR3 is TGTGCCAGCAGCCCTTGGGGCGTGTTGGAGACCCAGTACTTC.